Reported below is one T cell receptor (beta chain). This sample stems from a study of blood T cell repertoires in COVID-19. Across the whole study: T cells, B-cell-depleted T cells, or PBMCs provided the cDNA or gDNA that served as material.

The cohort comprised adults aged roughly 18 to 90 years residing in about two dozen US areas. Participant-reported clinical history was the basis for cohort assignment. The V gene lost 4 bases and the J gene lost 1 base, with 9 bases spanning the gap. CDR3 length: 13 amino acids. The V gene's germline CDR1 is SGHTS and CDR2 YDEGEE. In the source study's methods: Quantification of nucleated cells was approximated via reference gene primer amplification. Clones were sequenced by immunoSEQ multiplex PCR, and TCRdb holds only the in-frame ones, with some missing. Clone size and the V and J calls come from that table; the DNA yielded D and trimming. The data contain around 200,000 clones, 85% of them seen just once; the ten biggest clones take up roughly a sixth.

Sequencing input: PBMCs or T cells enriched from blood (not recorded which). V gene TRBV5-8 combines with J gene TRBJ2-7; D possibly corresponds to TRBD1 (6 bases). The receptor was derived from a middle-aged man who had recovered from COVID-19. The CDR3 bases are TGTGCCAGCAGCGTGGACAGATCCTACGAGCAGTACTTC. This codes for CASSVDRSYEQYF.